This TCR beta chain came from a study (dated by TCRdb to 2016 to 2018). With regard to this clonotype: The clone's antigen remains unknown. No base quality values were provided; no much bigger clone lies one nucleotide off.

The protocol used for the library was RT-PCR. Sequenced using an Illumina MiSeq. The public reads were quality trimmed at Q25 with fastp and then assembled into clones with MiXCR by TCRdb, keeping productive beta chains. Rows are combined by CDR3 protein, so each entry shows the most common genes and DNA. This sample gives about 680,000 distinct CDR3 sequences in total; over 12% of them show up just once. The ten largest clones represent around 3.3% of the sample. CDR1 SGHRS and CDR2 YFSETQ are derived from the germline V gene. V ends up 4 bases short and J 1 base short, with an unmatched junction base count of 5. From its cysteine to its phenylalanine, the CDR3 spans 15 amino acids. The read is trimmed to its CDR3 DNA, 45 bases read in frame from base 1.

The sample consisted of memory CD4+ T cells from blood. The TCR originated in a female donor in good health, serving as a healthy control. The receptor chain draws on TRBV5-1 and TRBJ2-3; TRBD2 matches 8 bases in the middle. The encoded CDR3 is CASSTGGKGTDTQYF. The bases are TGCGCCAGCAGCACGGGGGGGAAGGGCACAGATACGCAGTATTTT.